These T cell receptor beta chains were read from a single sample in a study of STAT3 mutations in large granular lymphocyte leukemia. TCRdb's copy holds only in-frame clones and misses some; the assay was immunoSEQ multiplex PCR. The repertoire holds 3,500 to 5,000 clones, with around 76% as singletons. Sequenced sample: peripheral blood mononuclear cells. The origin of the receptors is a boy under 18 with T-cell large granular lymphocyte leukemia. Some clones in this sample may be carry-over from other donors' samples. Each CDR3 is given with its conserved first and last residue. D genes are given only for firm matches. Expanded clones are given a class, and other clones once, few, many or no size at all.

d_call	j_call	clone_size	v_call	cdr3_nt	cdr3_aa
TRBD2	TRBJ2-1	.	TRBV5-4	TGTGCCAGCAGCCCACCTTCTGGCGGGGGGTCCTACAATGAGCAGTTCTTC	CASSPPSGGGSYNEQFF
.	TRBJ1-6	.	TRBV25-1	TGTGCCAGCAGTGAACTCGAGCCAGGCGTTAATTCACCCCTCCACTTT	CASSELEPGVNSPLHF
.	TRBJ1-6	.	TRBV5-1	TGCGCCAGCAGCTCGCAGGGGCAGAATTCACCCCTCCACTTT	CASSSQGQNSPLHF
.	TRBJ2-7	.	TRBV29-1	TGCAGCGTTGAACTGGCAGAGTCCTACGAGCAGTACTTC	CSVELAESYEQYF
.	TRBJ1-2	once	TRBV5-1	TGCGCCAGCAGCCCCCGTTCTGGCAACTATGGCTACACCTTC	CASSPRSGNYGYTF
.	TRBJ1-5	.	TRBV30	TGTGCCTGCGAGGGGGGGAACAATCAGCCCCAGCATTTT	CACEGGNNQPQHF
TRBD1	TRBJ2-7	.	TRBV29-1	TGCAGCGTCTACTCGGGGGACAGGGGCCATCGGTACTTC	CSVYSGDRGHRYF
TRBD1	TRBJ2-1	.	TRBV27	TGTGCCAGCAGTCCAGGGACAGCCTCCTGGGATGAGCAGTTCTTC	CASSPGTASWDEQFF
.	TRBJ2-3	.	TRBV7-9	TGTGCCAGCAGCTCCCTACTGGCCACAAGCACAGATACGCAGTATTTT	CASSSLLATSTDTQYF
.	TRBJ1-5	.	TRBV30	TGTGCCTGGAGTATTTGGGGAGGCAATCAGCCCCAGCATTTT	CAWSIWGGNQPQHF
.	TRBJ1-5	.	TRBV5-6	TGTGCCAGCAGCTTGTTGGGAGGGAGTACCCAGCCCCAGCATTTT	CASSLLGGSTQPQHF
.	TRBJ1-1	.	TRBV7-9	TGTGCCAGTCTAGTCGGCACTGAAGCTTTCTTT	CASLVGTEAFF
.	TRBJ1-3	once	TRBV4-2	TGTGCCAGCAGCCAAGATCCTTTCCAACGCGGCAGTGGGGGAAACACCATATATTTT	CASSQDPFQRGSGGNTIYF
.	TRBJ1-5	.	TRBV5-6	TGTGCCAGCAGCTTGTGGACCGTGAATCAGCCCCAGCATTTT	CASSLWTVNQPQHF
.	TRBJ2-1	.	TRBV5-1	TGCGCCAGCAGCTTGGCGTTGAGTAGCTCCTACAATGAGCAGTTCTTC	CASSLALSSSYNEQFF